The clone carrying this TCR beta chain came up many times. Deletions cut 1 base from V and 6 bases from J, with 10 bases between. The CDR3 runs to 13 residues. Germline V gives CDR1 SEHNR, CDR2 FQNEAQ (reference sequence). MiXCR, run by TCRdb on the 5' RACE reads, gives a single entry per CDR3 protein. This sample has approximately 60,000 distinct CDR3 sequences, with around 21% found just once. Treg sorting used a CD4+CD25+CD127-/low gate. The chain is built from TRBV7-9 and TRBJ2-7, with D maybe TRBD2 (5 bases). Sequencing was carried out using tumor-infiltrating Tregs sorted from the breast tumor. The TCR was taken from a female donor with breast cancer. CDR3 nucleotides: TGTGCCAGCAGCTTAGTGGAGCGGACCGAGCAGTACTTC. It is translated as CASSLVERTEQYF.